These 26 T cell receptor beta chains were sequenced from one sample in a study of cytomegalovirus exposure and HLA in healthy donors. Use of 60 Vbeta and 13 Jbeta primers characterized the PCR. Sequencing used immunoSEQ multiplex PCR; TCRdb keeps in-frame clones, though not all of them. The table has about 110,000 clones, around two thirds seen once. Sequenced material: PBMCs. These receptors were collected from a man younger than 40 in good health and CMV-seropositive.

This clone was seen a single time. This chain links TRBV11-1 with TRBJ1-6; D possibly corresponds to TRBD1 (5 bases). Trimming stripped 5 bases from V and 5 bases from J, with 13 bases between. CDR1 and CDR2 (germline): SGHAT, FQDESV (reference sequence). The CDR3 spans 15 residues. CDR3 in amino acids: CASSPGRADNSPLHF. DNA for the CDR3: TGTGCCAGCAGCCCAGGCAGGGCGGATAATTCACCCCTCCACTTT.

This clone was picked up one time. Written as DNA, the CDR3 is TGCGCCAGCAGCTCGCTTAACCCACTAGGGAACACTGAAGCTTTCTTT. Translating it yields CASSSLNPLGNTEAFF. V usage is TRBV5-1 and J usage is TRBJ1-1; D is uncertain. V was pared by 3 bases and J by 1 base, with 16 bases between. Per germline, CDR1 SGHRS and CDR2 YFSETQ. The CDR3 is 16 amino acids.

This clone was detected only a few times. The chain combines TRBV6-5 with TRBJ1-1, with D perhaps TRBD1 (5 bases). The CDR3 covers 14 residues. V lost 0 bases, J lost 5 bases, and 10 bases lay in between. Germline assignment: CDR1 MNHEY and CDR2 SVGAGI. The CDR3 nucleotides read TGTGCCAGCAGTTACTCGGGGGAGGGGACTGAAGCTTTCTTT. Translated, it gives CASSYSGEGTEAFF.

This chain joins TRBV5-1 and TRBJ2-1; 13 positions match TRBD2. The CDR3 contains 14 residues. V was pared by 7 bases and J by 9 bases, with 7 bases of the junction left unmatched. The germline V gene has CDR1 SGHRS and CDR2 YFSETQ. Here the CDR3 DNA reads TGCGCCAGCCAGCCGACTAGCGGGGGGCTTGAGCAGTTCTTC. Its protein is CASQPTSGGLEQFF.

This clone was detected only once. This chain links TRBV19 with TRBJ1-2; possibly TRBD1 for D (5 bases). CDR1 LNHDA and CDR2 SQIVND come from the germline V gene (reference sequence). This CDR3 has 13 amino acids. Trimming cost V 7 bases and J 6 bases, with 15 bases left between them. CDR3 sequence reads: CASTPTARDGYTF. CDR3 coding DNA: TGTGCCAGTACCCCGACAGCACGGGATGGCTACACCTTC.

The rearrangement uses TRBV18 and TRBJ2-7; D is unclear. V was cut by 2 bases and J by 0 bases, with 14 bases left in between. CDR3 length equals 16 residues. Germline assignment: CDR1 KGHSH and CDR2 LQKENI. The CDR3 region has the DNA TGTGCCAGCTCACCAAGTATTCACAGACCCTCCTACGAGCAGTACTTC. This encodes CASSPSIHRPSYEQYF.

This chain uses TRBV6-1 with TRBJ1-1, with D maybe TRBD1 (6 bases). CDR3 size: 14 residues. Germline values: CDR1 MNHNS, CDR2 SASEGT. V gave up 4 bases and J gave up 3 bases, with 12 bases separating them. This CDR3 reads CASSANREYTEAFF. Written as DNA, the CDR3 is TGTGCCAGCAGTGCCAACAGGGAGTACACTGAAGCTTTCTTT.

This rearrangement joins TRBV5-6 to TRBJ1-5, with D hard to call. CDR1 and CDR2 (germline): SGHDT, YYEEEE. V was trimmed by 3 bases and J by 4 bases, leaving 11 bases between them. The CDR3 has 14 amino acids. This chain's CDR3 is CASSSMTGNQPQHF. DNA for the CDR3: TGTGCCAGCAGCTCGATGACGGGTAATCAGCCCCAGCATTTT.

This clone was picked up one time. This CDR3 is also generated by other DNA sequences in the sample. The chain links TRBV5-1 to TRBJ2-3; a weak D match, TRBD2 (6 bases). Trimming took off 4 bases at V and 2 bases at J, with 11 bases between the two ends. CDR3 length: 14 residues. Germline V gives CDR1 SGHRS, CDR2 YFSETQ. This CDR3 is CASSNGGDTDTQYF. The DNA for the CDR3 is TGCGCCAGCAGCAACGGGGGAGACACAGATACGCAGTATTTT.

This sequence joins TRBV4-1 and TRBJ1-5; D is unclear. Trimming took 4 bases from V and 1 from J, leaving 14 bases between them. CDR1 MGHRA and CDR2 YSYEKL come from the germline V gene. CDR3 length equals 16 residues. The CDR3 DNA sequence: TGCGCCAGCAGCCCCTTATCCGGAGGGAGCAATCAGCCCCAGCATTTT. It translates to CASSPLSGGSNQPQHF.

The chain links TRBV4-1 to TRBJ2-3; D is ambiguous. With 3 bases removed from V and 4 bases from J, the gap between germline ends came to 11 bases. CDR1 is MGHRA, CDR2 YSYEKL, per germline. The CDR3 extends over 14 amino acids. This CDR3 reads CASSHRSAADTQYF. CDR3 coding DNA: TGCGCCAGCAGCCACCGCAGCGCCGCAGATACGCAGTATTTT.

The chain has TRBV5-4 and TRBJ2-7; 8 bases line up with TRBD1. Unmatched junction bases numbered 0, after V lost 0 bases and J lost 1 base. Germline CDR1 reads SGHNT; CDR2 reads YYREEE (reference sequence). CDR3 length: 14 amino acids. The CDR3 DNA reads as TGTGCCAGCAGCTTGGGACAGGGGTCCTACGAGCAGTACTTC. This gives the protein CASSLGQGSYEQYF.

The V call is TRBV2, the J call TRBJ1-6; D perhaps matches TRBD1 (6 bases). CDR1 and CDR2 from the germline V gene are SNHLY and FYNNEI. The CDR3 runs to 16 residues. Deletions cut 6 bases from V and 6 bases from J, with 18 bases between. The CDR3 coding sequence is TGTGCCAGCAGCTCCCGGGACATCTACCTTAATTCACCCCTCCACTTT. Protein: CASSSRDIYLNSPLHF.

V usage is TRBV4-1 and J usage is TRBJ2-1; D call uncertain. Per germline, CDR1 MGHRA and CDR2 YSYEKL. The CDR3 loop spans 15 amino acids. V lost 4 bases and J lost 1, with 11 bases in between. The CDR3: CASSRARMSYNEQFF. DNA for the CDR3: TGCGCCAGCAGCCGGGCCAGGATGTCCTACAATGAGCAGTTCTTC.

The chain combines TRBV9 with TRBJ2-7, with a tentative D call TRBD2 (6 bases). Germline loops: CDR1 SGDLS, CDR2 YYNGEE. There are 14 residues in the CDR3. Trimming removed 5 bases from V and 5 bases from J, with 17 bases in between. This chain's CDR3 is CASSLEEGPHEQYF. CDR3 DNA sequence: TGTGCCAGCAGTCTGGAGGAGGGTCCCCACGAGCAGTACTTC.

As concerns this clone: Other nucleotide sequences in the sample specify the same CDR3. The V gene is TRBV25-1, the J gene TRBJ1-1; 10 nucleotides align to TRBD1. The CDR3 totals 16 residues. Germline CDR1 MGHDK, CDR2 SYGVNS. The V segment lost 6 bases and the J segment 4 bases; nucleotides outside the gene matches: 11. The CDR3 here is CASSDKYRDRGTEAFF. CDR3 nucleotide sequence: TGTGCCAGCAGCGATAAATACCGGGACAGGGGCACTGAAGCTTTCTTT.

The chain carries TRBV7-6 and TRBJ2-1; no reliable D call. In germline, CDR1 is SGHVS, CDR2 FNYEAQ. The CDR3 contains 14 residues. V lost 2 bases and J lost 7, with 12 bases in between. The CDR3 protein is CASSLLALDNEQFF. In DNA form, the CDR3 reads TGTGCCAGCAGCTTATTAGCCCTCGATAATGAGCAGTTCTTC.

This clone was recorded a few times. The CDR3 bases are TGTGCCAGCAGCCGCCAACAGGGGGAGGGCTACACCTTC. Translated, it gives CASSRQQGEGYTF. This chain joins TRBV11-3 and TRBJ1-2; 8 bases are a match to TRBD1. CDR1 is SGHNT, CDR2 YENEEA, per germline. Losses at the gene ends were 5 bases for V and 8 bases for J; bases not matched to a gene: 7. CDR3 length: 13 amino acids.

The CDR3 reads CASSQPGGFDYEQYF. The CDR3 DNA reads TGTGCCAGCAGCCAACCGGGGGGTTTTGACTACGAGCAGTACTTC. The chain employs TRBV7-9 and TRBJ2-5; 7 nucleotides align to TRBD2. The closer fit of TRBJ2-7 to the DNA end suggests the J call may be wrong. Germline lookup yields CDR1 SEHNR and CDR2 FQNEAQ (reference sequence). The CDR3 totals 15 residues.

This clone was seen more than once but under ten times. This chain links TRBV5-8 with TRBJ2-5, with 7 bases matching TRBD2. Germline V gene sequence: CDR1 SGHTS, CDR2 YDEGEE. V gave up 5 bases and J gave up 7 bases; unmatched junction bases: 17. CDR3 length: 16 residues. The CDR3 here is CASRSSGKLREGTQYF. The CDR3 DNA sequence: TGTGCCAGCAGATCCAGCGGGAAACTAAGGGAAGGGACCCAGTACTTC.

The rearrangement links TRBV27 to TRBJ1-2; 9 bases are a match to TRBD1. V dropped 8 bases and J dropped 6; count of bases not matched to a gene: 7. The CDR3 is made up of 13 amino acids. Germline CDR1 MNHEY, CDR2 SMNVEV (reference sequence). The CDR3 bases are TGTGCCAGCCGCCCCGGGACAGGGAATGGCTACACCTTC. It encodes CASRPGTGNGYTF.

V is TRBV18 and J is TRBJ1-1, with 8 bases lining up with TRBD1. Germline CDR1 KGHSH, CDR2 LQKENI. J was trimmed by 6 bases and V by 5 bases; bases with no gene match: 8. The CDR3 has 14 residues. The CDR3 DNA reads TGTGCCAGCTCATCGGACAGGGATACGGCTGAAGCTTTCTTT. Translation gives CASSSDRDTAEAFF. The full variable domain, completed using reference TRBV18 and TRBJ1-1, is NAGVMQNPRHLVRRRGQEARLRCSPMKGHSHVYWYRQLPEEGLKFMVYLQKENIIDESGMPKERFSAEFPKEGPSILRIQQVVRGDSAAYFCASSSDRDTAEAFFGQGTRLTVV.

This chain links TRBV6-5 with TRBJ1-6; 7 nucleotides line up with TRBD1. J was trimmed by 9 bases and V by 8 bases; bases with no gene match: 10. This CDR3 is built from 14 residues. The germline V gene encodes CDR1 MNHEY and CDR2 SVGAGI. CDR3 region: CASRAGGTGSPLHF. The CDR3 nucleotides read TGTGCCAGCCGAGCAGGGGGAACGGGTTCACCCCTCCACTTT.

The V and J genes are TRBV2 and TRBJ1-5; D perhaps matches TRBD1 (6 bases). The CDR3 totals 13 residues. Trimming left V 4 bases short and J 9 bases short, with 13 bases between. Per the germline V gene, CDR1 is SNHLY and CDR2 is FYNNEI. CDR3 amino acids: CASSGERGRPQHF. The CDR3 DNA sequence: TGTGCCAGCAGTGGGGAGAGGGGGAGGCCCCAGCATTTT.

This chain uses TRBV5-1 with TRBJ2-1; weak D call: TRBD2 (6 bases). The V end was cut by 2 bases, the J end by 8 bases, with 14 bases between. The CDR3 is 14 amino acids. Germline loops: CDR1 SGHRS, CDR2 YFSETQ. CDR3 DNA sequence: TGCGCCAGCAGCTTAGGGGTAACGGGGGATGAGCAGTTCTTC. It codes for CASSLGVTGDEQFF. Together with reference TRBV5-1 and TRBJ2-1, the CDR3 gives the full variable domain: KAGVTQTPRYLIKTRGQQVTLSCSPISGHRSVSWYQQTPGQGLQFLFEYFSETQRNKGNFPGRFSGRQFSNSRSEMNVSTLELGDSALYLCASSLGVTGDEQFFGPGTRLTVL.

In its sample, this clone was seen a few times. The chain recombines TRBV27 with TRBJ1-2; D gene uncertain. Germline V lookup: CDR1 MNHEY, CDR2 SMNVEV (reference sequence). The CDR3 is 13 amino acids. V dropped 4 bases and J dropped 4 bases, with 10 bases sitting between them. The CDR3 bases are TGTGCCAGCAGTTACCGCGGGGTCTATGGCTACACCTTC. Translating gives CASSYRGVYGYTF.